Listed below are T cell receptor beta chains from one sample, sequenced in a study of blood T cell repertoires in COVID-19. Repertoires were generated with immunoSEQ multiplex PCR, while TCRdb's copy carries only in-frame clones and drops some. The table shows 200,000 or so clones, with almost 85% occurring only once. The specimen sequenced was peripheral blood. These receptors originate from a human donor with acute or convalescent COVID-19. The donor label of this sample is uncertain. CDR3s include the opening cysteine and the closing phenylalanine or tryptophan. D genes are given only for firm matches. Clone size, where shown, is once, few, many, or a class for clones that have expanded.

>.|16|.|TRBV19|TRBJ2-3
TGTGCCAGTAGTCCGCGGACAGTTTTAGACACAGATACGCAGTATTTT
CASSPRTVLDTDTQYF
>TRBD1|14|.|TRBV28|TRBJ1-6
TGTGCCAGCAGGTCCGGGACAGAAAATTCACCCCTCCACTTT
CASRSGTENSPLHF
>.|17|.|TRBV3-1/TRBV3-2|TRBJ1-1
TGTGCCAGCAGCCAAGATGCCCTGGACAGATTGAACACTGAAGCTTTCTTT
CASSQDALDRLNTEAFF
>TRBD1|15|.|TRBV27|TRBJ2-1
TGTGCCAGCAGTTTAGGGGACAGGGCGCCCAATGAGCAGTTCTTC
CASSLGDRAPNEQFF
>.|11|.|TRBV5-1|TRBJ2-3
TGCGCCAGCAGGGGGGGAGATACGCAGTATTTT
CASRGGDTQYF
>TRBD2|15|.|TRBV9|TRBJ2-1
TGTGCCAGCAGCGTAGCTAGCGGGTATTACAATGAGCAGTTCTTC
CASSVASGYYNEQFF
>TRBD1|14|once|TRBV11-1|TRBJ2-7
TGTGCCAGCAGTCACGACAGGGGGTACTACGAGCAGTACTTC
CASSHDRGYYEQYF
>.|13|.|TRBV6-5|TRBJ1-2
TGTGCCAGCAGTCAATCGGGGGTCTATGGCTACACCTTC
CASSQSGVYGYTF
>TRBD1|15|.|TRBV6-5|TRBJ2-1
TGTGCCAGCGGGGGACAGGGAGACTCTTACAATGAGCAGTTCTTC
CASGGQGDSYNEQFF
>.|14|.|TRBV7-6|TRBJ2-7
TGTGCCAGCAGCCCTCAGGGGAACGCCTACGAGCAGTACTTC
CASSPQGNAYEQYF
>TRBD1|13|.|TRBV2|TRBJ1-2
TGTGCCAGCATCCCCCAGGGGGCGCGGGGCTACACCTTC
CASIPQGARGYTF
>TRBD1|14|once|TRBV19|TRBJ1-1
TGTGCCAGTAGTATTACCCCAGGGGGCTTTGGCGCTTTCTTT
CASSITPGGFGAFF
>.|12|.|TRBV12-3/TRBV12-4|TRBJ1-2
TGTGCCAGCAGCTTCCGGGAAGGAGGCTACACCTTC
CASSFREGGYTF
>TRBD2|17|.|TRBV14|TRBJ2-7
TGTGCCAGCAGCCAAGGGGACATAGCGGGGCCCTCCTACGAGCAGTACTTC
CASSQGDIAGPSYEQYF
>.|13|few|TRBV6-1|TRBJ1-6
TGTGCCAGCAGTGACACATATAATTCACCCCTCCACTTT
CASSDTYNSPLHF
>TRBD1|15|.|TRBV11-2|TRBJ1-1
TGTGCCAGCAGCCCCTGGACAGGGCTGAACACTGAAGCTTTCTTT
CASSPWTGLNTEAFF
>TRBD2|15|.|TRBV28|TRBJ2-7
TGTGCCAGCAGTTGGAGGACTAGCGGAAGATACGAGCAGTACTTC
CASSWRTSGRYEQYF
>TRBD1|15|.|TRBV9|TRBJ1-3
TGTGCCAGCAGCCCCCGGACAGGGTCTGGAAACACCATATATTTT
CASSPRTGSGNTIYF
>.|14|.|TRBV10-1|TRBJ2-7
TGCGCCAGCAGTGGATCGGGGAAGGAGGGCGAGCAGTACTTC
CASSGSGKEGEQYF
>TRBD1|15|.|TRBV5-1|TRBJ2-3
TGCGCCAGCAGCCCCTGGACAGGGGTTACAGATACGCAGTATTTT
CASSPWTGVTDTQYF
>.|12|.|TRBV7-2|TRBJ2-7
TGTGCCAGCAGCTTAAGCCGCTACGAGCAGTACTTC
CASSLSRYEQYF
>.|14|few|TRBV7-9|TRBJ2-3
TGTGCCACTTCGGCGGAGTCTTCCACAGATACGCAGTATTTT
CATSAESSTDTQYF
>.|16|.|TRBV18|TRBJ1-1
TGTGCCAGCTCACCTATTCAAGGGGAAATGAACACTGAAGCTTTCTTT
CASSPIQGEMNTEAFF
>.|16|once|TRBV5-5|TRBJ1-4
TGTGCCAGCAGCTTGGCGGGAGGGACAACTAATGAAAAACTGTTTTTT
CASSLAGGTTNEKLFF
>TRBD1|15|.|TRBV7-3|TRBJ1-2
TGTGCCAGCAGCCCTCGACAGGGGGCCTCAGATGGCTACACCTTC
CASSPRQGASDGYTF
>.|14|.|TRBV28|TRBJ2-7
TGTGCCAGCAGAAGCGGACAGTTTGGTGGCGAGCAGTACTTC
CASRSGQFGGEQYF
>.|13|.|TRBV10-3|TRBJ1-4
TGTGCCATCAGTGAGGGGCCGAATGAAAAACTGTTTTTT
CAISEGPNEKLFF
>TRBD2|13|.|TRBV29-1|TRBJ2-7
TGCAGCGCCGTAGCGGGAGGGCCTGGCGAGCAGTACTTC
CSAVAGGPGEQYF
>.|13|once|TRBV19|TRBJ1-1
TGTGCCAGTGCCCCATGGGGGGGGACTGAAGCTTTCTTT
CASAPWGGTEAFF
>.|14|.|TRBV5-1|TRBJ2-7
TGCGCCAGCAGCTTGGATCTGTTTTCCTACGAGCAGTACTTC
CASSLDLFSYEQYF
>.|13|.|TRBV11-2|TRBJ1-4
TGTGCCAGCAGCCAAGACAGTTTTGAAAAACTGTTTTTT
CASSQDSFEKLFF
>TRBD1|17|.|TRBV5-1|TRBJ1-5
TGCGCCAGCAGCTTGGAAAGCGACAGGGGACGCAATCAGCCCCAGCATTTT
CASSLESDRGRNQPQHF
>.|15|once|TRBV15|TRBJ1-3
TGTGCCACCAGCAGAGGAGCTCCGGGGGGAAACACCATATATTTT
CATSRGAPGGNTIYF
>.|15|.|TRBV5-1|TRBJ2-3
TGCGCCAGCAGCTTGGCCCCCGTGTATGCAGATACGCAGTATTTT
CASSLAPVYADTQYF
>TRBD1|15|.|TRBV9|TRBJ2-7
TGTGCCAGCAGCGTAGGACAGGGGTCCTACTACGAGCAGTACTTC
CASSVGQGSYYEQYF
>TRBD1|12|.|TRBV30|TRBJ2-5
TGTGCCTGGACAGGGGGTCATGAGACCCAGTACTTC
CAWTGGHETQYF
>.|14|.|TRBV11-2|TRBJ2-5
TGTGCCAGCAGCAGTATACGGGGAATGGAGACCCAGTACTTC
CASSSIRGMETQYF
>TRBD1|16|.|TRBV10-3|TRBJ2-2
TGTGCCATCACCGGGGATGGACAGGGGGCAGTCGGGGAGCTGTTTTTT
CAITGDGQGAVGELFF